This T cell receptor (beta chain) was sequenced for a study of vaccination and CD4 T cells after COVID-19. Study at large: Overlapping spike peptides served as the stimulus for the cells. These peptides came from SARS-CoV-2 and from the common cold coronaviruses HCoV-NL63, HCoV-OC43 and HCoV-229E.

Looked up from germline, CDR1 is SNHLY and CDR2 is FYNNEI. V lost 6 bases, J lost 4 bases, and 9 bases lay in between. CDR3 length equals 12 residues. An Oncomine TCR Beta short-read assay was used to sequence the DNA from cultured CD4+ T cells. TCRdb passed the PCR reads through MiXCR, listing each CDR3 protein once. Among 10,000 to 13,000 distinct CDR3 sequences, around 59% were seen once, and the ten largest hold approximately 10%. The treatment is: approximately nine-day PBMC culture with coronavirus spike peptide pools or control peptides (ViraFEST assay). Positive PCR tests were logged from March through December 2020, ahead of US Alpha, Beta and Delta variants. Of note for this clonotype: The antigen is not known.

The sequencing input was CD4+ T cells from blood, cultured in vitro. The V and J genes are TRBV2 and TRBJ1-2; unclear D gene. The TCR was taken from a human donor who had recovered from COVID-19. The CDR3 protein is CASRAEGYGYTF. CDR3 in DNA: TGTGCCAGCAGAGCAGAGGGCTATGGCTACACCTTC.